The clone carrying this T cell receptor beta chain was observed a few times. This record belongs to a study of T cell responses to AZD1222 COVID-19 vaccine. Generated by immunoSEQ multiplex PCR, the TCRdb table keeps only in-frame clones and is missing some. This sample has 90,000 to 150,000 clones, with approximately 90% found just once. Looked up from germline, CDR1 is SNHLY and CDR2 is FYNNEI. V lost 5 bases and J lost 3; bases outside the gene matches: 6. The CDR3 runs 15 residues. This TCR was recovered from an adult in good health. The specimen was peripheral blood, collected on day 0 of AZD1222 vaccination. The chain joins TRBV2 to TRBJ2-5; 10 nucleotides agree with TRBD1. The CDR3 region has the DNA TGTGCCAGCAGTTGGGACAGGGGATCCGAAGAGACCCAGTACTTC. Translating gives CASSWDRGSEETQYF.